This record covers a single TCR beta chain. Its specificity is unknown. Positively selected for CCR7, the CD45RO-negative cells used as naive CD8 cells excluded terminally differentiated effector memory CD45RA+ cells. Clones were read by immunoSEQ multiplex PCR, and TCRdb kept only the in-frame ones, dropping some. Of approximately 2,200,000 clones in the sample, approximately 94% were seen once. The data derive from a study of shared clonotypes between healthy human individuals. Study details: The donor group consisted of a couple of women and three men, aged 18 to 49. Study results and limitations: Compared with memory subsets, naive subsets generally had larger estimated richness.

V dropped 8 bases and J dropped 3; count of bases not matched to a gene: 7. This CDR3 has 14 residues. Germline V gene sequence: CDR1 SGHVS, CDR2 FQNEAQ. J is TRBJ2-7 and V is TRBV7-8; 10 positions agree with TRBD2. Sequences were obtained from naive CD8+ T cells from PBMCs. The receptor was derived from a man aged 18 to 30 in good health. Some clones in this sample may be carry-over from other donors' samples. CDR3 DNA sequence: TGTGCCAGCCGCTCTAGCGGGAGACTCTACGAGCAGTACTTC. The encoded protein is CASRSSGRLYEQYF.